This TCR beta chain is from a study of T cells in Graves' hyperthyroidism and ophthalmopathy (dated by TCRdb to the late 2010s). About the full investigation: Peripheral blood was sampled at the time of initial diagnosis, prior to any treatment. To identify distinguishing TCR V-J signatures, a discovery cohort of 95 to 100 patients was used, comprising 40 to 45 with Graves' ophthalmopathy and approximately 58 with stable Graves' hyperthyroidism. Whether ophthalmopathy could be predicted prospectively was tested in an independent validation cohort made up of roughly 19 hyperthyroidism patients plus 17 patients who later progressed to ophthalmopathy. The approximately 100 discovery patients were randomly split 7:3 into training and test sets. In addition, the study compared T-cell repertoires in thyroid tissue and in blood from five to seven Graves' hyperthyroidism patients. Following sampling, methimazole starting at 30 mg daily was given to hyperthyroidism patients, and high-dose intravenous methylprednisolone was given to ophthalmopathy patients. The paper reports TCR Vbeta CDR3 sequencing of roughly 140 peripheral blood samples: approximately 41 ophthalmopathy, around 80 hyperthyroidism and 17 progressor patients. What the authors observed across the whole study: In cross-validation, a model built on a 13 V-J signature told ophthalmopathy apart from stable hyperthyroidism with 85% to 90% sensitivity and roughly 83% specificity, and in testing the same model reached 80%/75%. Sample size was not statistically predetermined, and blinding of investigators to group allocation was not performed. Blood samples also contained most of the expanded thyroid clonotypes (frequency above 0.001), which suggests that blood repertoires may reflect thyroid immune responses. In validation, the model predicted progression to ophthalmopathy a median of approximately 6.6 months before onset, with 70% to 71% sensitivity and 72.22% specificity.

CDR1 and CDR2 are read off the germline V gene as MNHEY and SVGAGI. Cut back by 2 bases and 7 bases, the V and J ends lie 17 bases apart. Inclusive of the bounding cysteine and phenylalanine, the CDR3 is 16 residues long. CDR3 DNA only is kept here, 48 bases in frame from base 1. Graves' hyperthyroidism was defined as stable when no progression to ophthalmopathy occurred over 18 months of follow-up. Hyperthyroidism patients were newly diagnosed, with disease duration under 2 months, and aged 18 to 65 years. Exclusion was applied to patients with uncontrolled infections, other autoimmune diseases, pregnancy or lactation. Clinical symptoms, serum thyroxine and TRAb, thyroid ultrasound, and orbital computed tomography formed the basis for the diagnoses. PBMCs were separated from approximately 10 ml of fresh peripheral blood using Ficoll-Paque density gradient centrifugation. Total RNA was extracted with Trizol reagent, and quality was checked on an Agilent 2100 Bioanalyzer.

This clonotype turned up a few times. No cognate antigen has been identified for it. No base quality values were provided; no much bigger clone lies one nucleotide off. Amplification of TCR beta CDR3 regions was carried out from RNA transcripts. For the first round of RT-PCR on the TCR CDR3, the HTBI primer set was used together with the Qiagen OneStep RT-PCR kit. Libraries were constructed in a second round of multiplex PCR, after which size selection and purification were carried out. Paired-end sequencing of the libraries was performed with 100 bp reads on an Illumina HiSeq2000. The authors' analysis ran thus. Raw data were processed with SOAPnuke, discarding reads with adapters, uncalled bases, mean Phred below 15, or no exact constant-primer or identifier match. High-quality paired reads were merged with COPE v1.2.5, and unique nucleotide sequences were defined as clonotypes. MiTCR v1.1 was used to align the clonotypes against IMGT TRBV, TRBD and TRBJ reference segments. The analysis included only V-J combinations with a frequency above 0.0001, which together covered more than 98% of the repertoires. A TCS score was defined as the ratio of F50 (clonal expansion) to E x V (chaos), with BLOSUM62-based TCRdist applied between CDR3 peptides within each V-J. Welch's t-statistics and random forest reduced roughly 530 V-J features to 13, which were used in a naive Bayes classifier (R e1071). Clones were called with MiXCR by TCRdb after fastp trimmed the public reads at Q25, and only in-frame beta chains were retained. Each CDR3 protein gets just one entry, which takes the most common genes and DNA from the rows behind it. These V and J calls derive from TCRdb rather than the authors' analysis. For this sample the table gives about 560,000 distinct CDR3 sequences, of which 16% were detected only once. Of the sample, 18% falls within the top ten clones.

The TCR sequence derives from a woman under 30 with Graves' hyperthyroidism. Recombination linked TRBV6-5 to TRBJ2-2, and the D gene may be TRBD2, 6 bases matching. The sample was blood. The CDR3 protein is CASSYMPPGRVGELFF. The DNA sequence is as follows: TGTGCCAGCAGTTACATGCCCCCCGGGAGAGTCGGGGAGCTGTTTTTT.